The T cell receptor (beta chain) under discussion was sequenced for a study of cytomegalovirus exposure and HLA in healthy donors. Germline CDR1 reads SGHAT; CDR2 reads FQNNGV. Trimming left V 4 bases short and J 0 bases short, with 18 bases between. The CDR3 has 17 residues. A multiplex PCR was run with 60 Vbeta primers and 13 Jbeta primers. TCRdb's table, derived via immunoSEQ multiplex PCR, lists solely in-frame clones and lacks some. The sample consists of some 170,000 clones, just over 70% of them appearing once. The chain combines TRBV11-2 with TRBJ1-1; tentative D call: TRBD1 (6 bases). This receptor was obtained from a human donor in good health. Sequences were obtained from PBMCs. CDR3 bases: TGTGCCAGCAGCTCAACAGGGCATCTCCTCATGAACACTGAAGCTTTCTTT. Protein: CASSSTGHLLMNTEAFF.